This TCR beta chain originates from a study of T cell repertoires in cytomegalovirus infection. Background on the study: Well-studied HLA-B-restricted CMV epitopes were used in the study alongside recently identified HLA-C-restricted ones. Both CMV infection and a matching HLA type were indicated by public TCR beta signatures. Study results and limitations: Dominating the ex vivo response were HLA-C-restricted CMV-specific TCR beta clonotypes. Based on cumulative public TCR beta family frequency, carriers of CMV plus the relevant HLA were identified.

This CDR3 spans 13 amino acids. Germline-derived CDR1 and CDR2 are SGHTA and FQGNSA. The V end lost 3 bases, the J end lost 3 bases, and 8 bases lay between the germline ends. Each CDR3 protein gets one entry after TCRdb re-called the reads with MiXCR. Of 640,000 or so distinct CDR3 sequences listed, roughly 33% are singletons. Of note for this clonotype: Antigen: not known.

The source of this sequence is a human donor in good health (CMV status not recorded). Some clones in this sample may be carry-over from other donors' samples. This sample comprised cultured PBMCs, obtained from culture after CMV antigen stimulation. This chain uses TRBV7-2 with TRBJ1-1; D is uncertain. CDR3 in DNA: TGTGCCAGCAGCTTCTCGGAGGACACTGAAGCTTTCTTT. Its translation is CASSFSEDTEAFF.